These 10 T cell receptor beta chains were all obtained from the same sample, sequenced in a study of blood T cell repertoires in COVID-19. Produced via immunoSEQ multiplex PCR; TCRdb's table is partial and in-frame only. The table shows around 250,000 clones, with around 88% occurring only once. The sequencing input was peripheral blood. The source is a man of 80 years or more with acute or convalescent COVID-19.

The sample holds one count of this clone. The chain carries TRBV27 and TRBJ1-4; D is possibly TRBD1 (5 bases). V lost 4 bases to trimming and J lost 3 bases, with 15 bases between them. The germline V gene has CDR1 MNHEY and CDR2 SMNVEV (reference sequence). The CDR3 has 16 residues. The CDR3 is CASSSSGYWANEKLFF. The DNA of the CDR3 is TGTGCCAGCAGTTCTTCAGGGTATTGGGCTAATGAAAAACTGTTTTTT.

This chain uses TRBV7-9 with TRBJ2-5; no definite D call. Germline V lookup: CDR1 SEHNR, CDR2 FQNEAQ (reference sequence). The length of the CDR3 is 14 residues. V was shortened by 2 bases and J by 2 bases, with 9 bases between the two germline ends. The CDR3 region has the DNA TGTGCCAGCAGCTTACTGACTGTACAAGAGACCCAGTACTTC. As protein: CASSLLTVQETQYF.

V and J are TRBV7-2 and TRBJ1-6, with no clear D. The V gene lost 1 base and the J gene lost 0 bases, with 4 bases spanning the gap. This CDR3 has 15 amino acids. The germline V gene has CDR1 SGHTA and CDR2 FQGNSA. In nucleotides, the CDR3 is TGTGCCAGCAGCTTAGGGAGCTCCTATAATTCACCCCTCCACTTT. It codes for CASSLGSSYNSPLHF.

This CDR3 is CAISPGTGEDFGNTIYF. CDR3 coding DNA: TGTGCCATCAGTCCGGGGACAGGGGAGGATTTTGGAAACACCATATATTTT. This chain connects TRBV10-3 to TRBJ1-3, with TRBD1 matching over 10 bases. Trimming took 5 bases from V and 3 from J; bases not matched to a gene: 10. The CDR3 spans 17 residues. Germline CDR1 reads ENHRY; CDR2 reads SYGVKD.

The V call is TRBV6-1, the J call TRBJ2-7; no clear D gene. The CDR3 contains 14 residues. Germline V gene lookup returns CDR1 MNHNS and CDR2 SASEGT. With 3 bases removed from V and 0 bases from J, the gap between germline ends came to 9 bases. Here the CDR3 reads CASSEGLSSYEQYF. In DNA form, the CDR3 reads TGTGCCAGCAGTGAGGGCCTTAGCTCCTACGAGCAGTACTTC.

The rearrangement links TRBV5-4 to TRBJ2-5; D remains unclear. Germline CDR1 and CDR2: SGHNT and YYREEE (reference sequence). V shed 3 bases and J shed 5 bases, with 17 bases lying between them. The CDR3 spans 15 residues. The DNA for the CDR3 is TGTGCCAGCAGCTCACCGCCGAACATGGTGGAGACCCAGTACTTC. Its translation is CASSSPPNMVETQYF.

The CDR3, as DNA: TGTGCCAGCAGCTTGGTCGGGGAAACTTCAGCTTTCTTT. Its protein product is CASSLVGETSAFF. The J gene is TRBJ1-1, the V gene TRBV5-4; D is unclear. Germline V CDR1 and CDR2: SGHNT, YYREEE (reference sequence). The germline V and J ends were trimmed by 0 bases and 10 bases, with 13 bases remaining between them. CDR3 length equals 13 residues. The variable domain in full, completed from reference TRBV5-4 and TRBJ1-1, reads ETGVTQSPTHLIKTRGQQVTLRCSSQSGHNTVSWYQQALGQGPQFIFQYYREEENGRGNFPPRFSGLQFPNYSSELNVNALELDDSALYLCASSLVGETSAFFGQGTRLTVV.

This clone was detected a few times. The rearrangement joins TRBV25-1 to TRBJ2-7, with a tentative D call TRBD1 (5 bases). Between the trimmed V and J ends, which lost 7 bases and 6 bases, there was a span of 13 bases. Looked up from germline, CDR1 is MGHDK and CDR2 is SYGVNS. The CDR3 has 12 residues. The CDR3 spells CASIGHRGEQYF. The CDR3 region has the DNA TGTGCCAGCATTGGACACCGCGGCGAGCAGTACTTC.

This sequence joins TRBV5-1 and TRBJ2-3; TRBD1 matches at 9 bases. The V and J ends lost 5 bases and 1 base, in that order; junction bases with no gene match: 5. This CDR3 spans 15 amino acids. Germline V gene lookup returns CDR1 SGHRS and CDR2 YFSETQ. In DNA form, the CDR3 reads TGCGCCAGCAGGAGGACAGGGGTGGGCACAGATACGCAGTATTTT. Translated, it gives CASRRTGVGTDTQYF.

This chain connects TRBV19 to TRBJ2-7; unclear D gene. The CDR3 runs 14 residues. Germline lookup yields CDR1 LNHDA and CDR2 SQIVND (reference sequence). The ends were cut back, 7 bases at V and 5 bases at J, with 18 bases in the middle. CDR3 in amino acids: CASTGRPPRDEQYF. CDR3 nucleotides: TGTGCCAGTACTGGAAGACCCCCACGGGACGAGCAGTACTTC.